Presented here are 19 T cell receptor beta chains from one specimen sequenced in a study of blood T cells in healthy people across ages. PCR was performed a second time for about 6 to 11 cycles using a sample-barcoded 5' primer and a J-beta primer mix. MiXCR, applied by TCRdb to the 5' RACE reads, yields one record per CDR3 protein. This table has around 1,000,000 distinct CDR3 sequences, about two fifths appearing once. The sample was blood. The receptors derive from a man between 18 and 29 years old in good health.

CDR3 nucleotides: TGTGCCAGCTCACCGGAGGTTGGAAACACCATATATTTT. This codes for CASSPEVGNTIYF. This chain connects TRBV18 to TRBJ1-3, with unresolved D. The germline V and J ends were trimmed by 3 bases and 3 bases, with 6 bases remaining between them. Germline values: CDR1 KGHSH, CDR2 LQKENI. CDR3 length: 13 amino acids.

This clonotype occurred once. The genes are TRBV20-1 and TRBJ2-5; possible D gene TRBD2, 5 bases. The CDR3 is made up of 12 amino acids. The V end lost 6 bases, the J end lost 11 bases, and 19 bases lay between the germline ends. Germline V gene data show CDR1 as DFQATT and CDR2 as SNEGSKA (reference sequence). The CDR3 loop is CSARAGIPEQYF. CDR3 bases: TGCAGTGCCCGGGCCGGGATACCTGAGCAGTACTTC.

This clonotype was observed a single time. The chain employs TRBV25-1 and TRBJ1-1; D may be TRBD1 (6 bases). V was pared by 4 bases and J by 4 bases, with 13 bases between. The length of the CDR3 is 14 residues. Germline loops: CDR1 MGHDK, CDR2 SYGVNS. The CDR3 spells CASSAREGGTEAFF. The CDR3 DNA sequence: TGTGCCAGCAGTGCCCGGGAAGGGGGCACTGAAGCTTTCTTT. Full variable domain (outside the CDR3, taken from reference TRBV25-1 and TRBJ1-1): EADIYQTPRYLVIGTGKKITLECSQTMGHDKMYWYQQDPGMELHLIHYSYGVNSTEKGDLSSESTVSRIRTEHFPLTLESARPSHTSQYLCASSAREGGTEAFFGQGTRLTVV.

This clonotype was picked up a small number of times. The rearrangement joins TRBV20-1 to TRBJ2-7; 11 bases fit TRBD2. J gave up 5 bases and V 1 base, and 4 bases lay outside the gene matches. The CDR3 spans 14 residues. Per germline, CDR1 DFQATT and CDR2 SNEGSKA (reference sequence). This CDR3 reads CSARGLAGPNEQYF. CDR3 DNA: TGCAGTGCTAGAGGACTAGCGGGGCCAAACGAGCAGTACTTC.

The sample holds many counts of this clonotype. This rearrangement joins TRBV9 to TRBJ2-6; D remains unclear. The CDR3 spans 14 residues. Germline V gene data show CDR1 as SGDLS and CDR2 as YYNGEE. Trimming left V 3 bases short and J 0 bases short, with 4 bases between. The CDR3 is CASSASSGANVLTF. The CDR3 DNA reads TGTGCCAGCAGCGCATCCTCTGGGGCCAACGTCCTGACTTTC.

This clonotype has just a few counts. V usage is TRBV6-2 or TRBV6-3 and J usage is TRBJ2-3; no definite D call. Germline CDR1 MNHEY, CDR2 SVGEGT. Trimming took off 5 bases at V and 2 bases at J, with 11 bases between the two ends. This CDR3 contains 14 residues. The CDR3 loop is CASSVHPDTDTQYF. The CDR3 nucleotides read TGTGCCAGCAGTGTCCATCCGGACACAGATACGCAGTATTTT.

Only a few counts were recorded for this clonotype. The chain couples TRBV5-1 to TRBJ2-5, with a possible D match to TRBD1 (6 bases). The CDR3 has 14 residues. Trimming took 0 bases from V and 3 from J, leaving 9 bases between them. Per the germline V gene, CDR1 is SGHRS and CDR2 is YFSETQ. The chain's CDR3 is CASSLGTAEETQYF. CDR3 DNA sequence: TGCGCCAGCAGCTTGGGGACAGCAGAAGAGACCCAGTACTTC.

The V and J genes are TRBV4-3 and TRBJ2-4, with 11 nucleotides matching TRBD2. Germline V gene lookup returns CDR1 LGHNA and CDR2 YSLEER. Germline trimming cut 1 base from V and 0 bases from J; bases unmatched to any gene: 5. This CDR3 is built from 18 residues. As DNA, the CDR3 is TGCGCCAGCAGCCAAGTAGCGGGGGGGCGAGTAGCCAAAAACATTCAGTACTTC. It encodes CASSQVAGGRVAKNIQYF.

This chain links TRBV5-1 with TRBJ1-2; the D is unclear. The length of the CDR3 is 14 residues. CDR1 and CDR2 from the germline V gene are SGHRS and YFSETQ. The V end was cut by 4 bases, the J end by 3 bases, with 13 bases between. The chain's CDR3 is CASSMGPRDYGYTF. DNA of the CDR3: TGCGCCAGCAGCATGGGCCCGCGAGACTATGGCTACACCTTC. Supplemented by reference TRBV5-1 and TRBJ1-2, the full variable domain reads KAGVTQTPRYLIKTRGQQVTLSCSPISGHRSVSWYQQTPGQGLQFLFEYFSETQRNKGNFPGRFSGRQFSNSRSEMNVSTLELGDSALYLCASSMGPRDYGYTFGSGTRLTVV.

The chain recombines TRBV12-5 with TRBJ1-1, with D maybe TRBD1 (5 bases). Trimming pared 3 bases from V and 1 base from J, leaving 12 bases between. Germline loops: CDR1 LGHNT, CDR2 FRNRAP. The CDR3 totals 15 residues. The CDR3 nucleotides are TGTGCTAGTGGTTTCCCAGGGAGCGGGAACACTGAAGCTTTCTTT. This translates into CASGFPGSGNTEAFF.

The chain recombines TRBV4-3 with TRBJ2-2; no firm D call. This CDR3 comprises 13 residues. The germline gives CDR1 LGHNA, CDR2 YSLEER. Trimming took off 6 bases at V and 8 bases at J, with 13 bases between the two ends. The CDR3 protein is CASRRQERGELFF. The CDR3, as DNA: TGCGCCAGCAGACGGCAGGAAAGAGGGGAGCTGTTTTTT.

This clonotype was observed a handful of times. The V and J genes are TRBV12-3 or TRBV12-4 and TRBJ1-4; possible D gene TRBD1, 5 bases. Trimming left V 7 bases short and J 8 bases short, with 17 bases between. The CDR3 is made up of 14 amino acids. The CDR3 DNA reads TGTGCCAGCACTCCGGGACGCGATATCGAAAAACTGTTTTTT. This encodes CASTPGRDIEKLFF.

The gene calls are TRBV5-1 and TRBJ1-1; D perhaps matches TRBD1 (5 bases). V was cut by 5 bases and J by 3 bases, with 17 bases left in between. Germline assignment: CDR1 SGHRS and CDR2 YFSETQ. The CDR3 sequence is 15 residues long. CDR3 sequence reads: CASSGAGEGHTEAFF. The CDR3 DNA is TGCGCCAGCAGTGGGGCCGGGGAAGGTCACACTGAAGCTTTCTTT.

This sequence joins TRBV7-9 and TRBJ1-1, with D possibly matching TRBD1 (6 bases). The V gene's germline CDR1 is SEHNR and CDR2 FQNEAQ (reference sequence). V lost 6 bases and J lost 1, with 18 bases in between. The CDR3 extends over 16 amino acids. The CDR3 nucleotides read TGTGCCAGCAGTCCACCCACAGGGTACGAGAACACTGAAGCTTTCTTT. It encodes CASSPPTGYENTEAFF.

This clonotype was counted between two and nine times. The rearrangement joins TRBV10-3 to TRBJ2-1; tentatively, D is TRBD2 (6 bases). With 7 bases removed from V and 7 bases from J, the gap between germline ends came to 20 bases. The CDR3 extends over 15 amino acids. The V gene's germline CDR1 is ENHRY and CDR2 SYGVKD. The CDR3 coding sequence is TGTGCCATCACCGGGTTACGGGGGAGGACGAATGAGCAGTTCTTC. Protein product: CAITGLRGRTNEQFF.

Here the CDR3 reads CASSMEGHGDQPQHF. CDR3 DNA: TGTGCCAGTAGTATGGAGGGTCATGGGGATCAGCCCCAGCATTTT. The V call is TRBV19, the J call TRBJ1-5, with unresolved D. This CDR3 region has 15 residues. V lost 3 bases to trimming and J lost 5 bases, with 14 bases between them. Germline values: CDR1 LNHDA, CDR2 SQIVND (reference sequence).

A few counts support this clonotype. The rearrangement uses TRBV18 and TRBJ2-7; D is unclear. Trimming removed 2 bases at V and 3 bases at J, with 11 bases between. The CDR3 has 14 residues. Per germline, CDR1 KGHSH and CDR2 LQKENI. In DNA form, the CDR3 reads TGTGCCAGCTCACCATATGCTGAGAACTACGAGCAGTACTTC. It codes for CASSPYAENYEQYF.

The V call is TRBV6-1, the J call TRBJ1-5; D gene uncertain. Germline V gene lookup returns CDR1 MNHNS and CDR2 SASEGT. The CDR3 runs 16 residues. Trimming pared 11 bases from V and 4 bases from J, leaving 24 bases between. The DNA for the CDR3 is TGTGCCGGCGACCTTCGGATTAGGGATCCAAATCAGCCCCAGCATTTT. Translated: CAGDLRIRDPNQPQHF.

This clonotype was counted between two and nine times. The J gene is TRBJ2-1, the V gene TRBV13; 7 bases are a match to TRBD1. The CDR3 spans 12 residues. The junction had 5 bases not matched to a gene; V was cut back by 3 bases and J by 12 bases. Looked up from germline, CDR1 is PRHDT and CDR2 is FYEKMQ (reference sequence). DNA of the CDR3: TGTGCCAGCAGCTTTCTCCGGGACAGGCAGTTCTTC. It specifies CASSFLRDRQFF.